The T cell receptor (beta chain) described here comes from a study of blood T cell repertoires in COVID-19. Study information: COVID-19 samples, acute and convalescent, were from the United States, Italy and Spain. PBMCs, B-cell-depleted T cells, or T cells were the source of the cDNA or gDNA that made up the material.

Germline V gene sequence: CDR1 KGHSH, CDR2 LQKENI. The CDR3 spans 16 residues. Between the trimmed V and J ends, which lost 1 base and 2 bases, there was a span of 11 bases. In the authors' methods: Amplified reference gene primers provided the basis for estimating nucleated cell counts. The protocol was immunoSEQ multiplex PCR, while the TCRdb copy is restricted to in-frame clones and leaves out a portion. V and J calls and clone size come straight from that table; D and trimming were deduced from the DNA. In the table there are roughly 120,000 clones, about 78% of which are singletons. V is TRBV18 and J is TRBJ2-2, with unresolved D. The TCR originated in a human donor in a cohort sampled during active or convalescent COVID-19. The sequenced sample consisted of peripheral blood. CDR3 amino acids: CASSPRQVSNTGELFF. For the CDR3, the DNA is TGTGCCAGCTCACCACGACAAGTTAGTAACACCGGGGAGCTGTTTTTT. The full variable domain, in which reference TRBV18 and TRBJ2-2 provide the parts outside the CDR3, is NAGVMQNPRHLVRRRGQEARLRCSPMKGHSHVYWYRQLPEEGLKFMVYLQKENIIDESGMPKERFSAEFPKEGPSILRIQQVVRGDSAAYFCASSPRQVSNTGELFFGEGSRLTVL.